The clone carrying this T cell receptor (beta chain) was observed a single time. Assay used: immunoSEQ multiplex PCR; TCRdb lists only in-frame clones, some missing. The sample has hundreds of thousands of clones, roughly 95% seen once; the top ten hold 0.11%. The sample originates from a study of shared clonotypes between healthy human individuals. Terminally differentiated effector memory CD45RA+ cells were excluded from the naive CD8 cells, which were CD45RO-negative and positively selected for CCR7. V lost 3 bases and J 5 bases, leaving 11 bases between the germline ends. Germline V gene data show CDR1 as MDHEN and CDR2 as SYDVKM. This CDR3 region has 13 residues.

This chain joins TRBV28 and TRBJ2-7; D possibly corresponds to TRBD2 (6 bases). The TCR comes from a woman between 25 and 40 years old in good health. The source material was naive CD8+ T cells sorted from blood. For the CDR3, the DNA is TGTGCCAGCAGTTTTCGACTAGATGACGAGCAGTACTTC. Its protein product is CASSFRLDDEQYF.